The source of this T cell receptor (beta chain) is a study of shared clonotypes between healthy human individuals. At the level of the study: Each donor had three CD4 naive, three CD4 memory, two CD8 naive and one CD8 memory plate. General study findings and limits: Only blood samples were collected, and tissue repertoires likely differ. Among donors, clonotype sharing was expected to be affected by sequencing depth.

Germline V lookup: CDR1 MNHEY, CDR2 SMNVEV (reference sequence). This CDR3 is 14 amino acids long. V dropped 5 bases and J dropped 9 bases, with 17 bases sitting between them. CD45RO-negative cells were positively selected for CCR7, leaving out terminally differentiated effector memory CD45RA+ cells. Study processing details: For the immunoSEQ data, sequences were junction-only without quality scores, so filtering differed. The data were produced by immunoSEQ multiplex PCR, yet TCRdb's version contains in-frame clones alone and is incomplete. V and J calls and clone size follow that table, whereas D and trimming were derived from the DNA. The sample holds about 2 million clones, about 95% seen once. Comment on this clone: No antigen is known for it.

Sequences were obtained from naive CD8+ T cells sorted from blood. The chain uses TRBV27 and TRBJ1-3, with D possibly TRBD1 on 6 matching bases. The source is a man aged 18 to 30 in good health. The CDR3 bases are TGTGCCAGCAGTATTACTCACAGGGAGAGCACCATATATTTT. This translates into CASSITHRESTIYF.